This T cell receptor beta chain emerged from a study of blood T cell repertoires in COVID-19. About the study: The cDNA or gDNA used as material had been derived from T cells, B-cell-depleted T cells, or PBMCs.

Original methodology: By means of reference gene primer amplification, nucleated cell counts were estimated. TCRdb keeps only in-frame clones here, not all; method: immunoSEQ multiplex PCR. V and J calls and clone size are as listed in that table; D and trimming were resolved from the DNA. In the table there are 200,000 to 250,000 clones, over 70% of which are singletons. This clone was counted a single time. Participant ages covered roughly 18 to 89 years across 24 US areas. The CDR3 spans 14 residues. Germline values: CDR1 SNHLY, CDR2 FYNNEI. V gave up 6 bases and J gave up 4 bases; unmatched junction bases: 5.

V usage is TRBV2 and J usage is TRBJ2-1; 8 nucleotides line up with TRBD1. Sequences were obtained from PBMCs or T cells enriched from blood (not recorded which). This TCR was recovered from a woman aged 30 to 39 who had been exposed to COVID-19. The CDR3: CASRVGTGYNEQFF. The CDR3 DNA reads TGTGCCAGCAGAGTAGGGACAGGATACAATGAGCAGTTCTTC.